This T cell receptor beta chain was obtained from a study of molecular identifiers for immune sequencing clone quantification. On the study more broadly: Naive CD8 cell RNA, from approximately 20,000 or 100,000 cells, was split five ways in replicates, with four sequenced.

The CDR3 covers 18 residues. Points from the study as a whole: Over 97% of CMV-specific effector molecules, but under 1% of naive ones, were in clones above 20 copies. Underestimated sizes of highly expanded clones could result from identical TCR molecules that share a barcode.

With listed TCR primers and previously described methods, bulk TCR libraries were prepared. One entry per CDR3 protein, called by TCRdb with MiXCR from the PCR reads. Of a few hundred thousand distinct CDR3 sequences listed, 20% to 25% are singletons. A word on this clonotype: The antigen is unknown.

The chain carries TRBV3-2 and TRBJ2-4; the D segment call TRBD1 is taken from the table without a DNA check. TRBV3-2 is labeled a pseudogene. This TCR derives from a human donor in good health. Some libraries in this study had Jurkat cell RNA spiked in. The sample consisted of naive CD8+ T cells from blood, with Jurkat cell RNA spiked in. Subset of the sample: FACS-sorted CD8+CD4-CCR7+CD45RA+ naive T cells. Here the CDR3 DNA reads TGTGCCAGCAGCCAAGATCTTTTTTGGGTCTCAGGACGGGACATTCAGTACTTC. Translation: CASSQDLFWVSGRDIQYF.